This record concerns one TCR beta chain sequence. Produced via immunoSEQ multiplex PCR; TCRdb's table is partial and in-frame only. The data show around 80,000 clones, with over 65% seen just once and roughly 2.7% held by the top ten. This specimen belongs to a study of OX40 agonist ivuxolimab in advanced cancers. The germline V gene has CDR1 MNHEY and CDR2 SVGAGI. This CDR3 has 14 residues. V gave up 0 bases and J gave up 3 bases, with 8 bases separating them. The chain employs TRBV6-5 and TRBJ1-2, with D tentatively TRBD1 (6 bases). The starting material was CD4+ or CD8+ T cells sorted from blood, obtained in a trial of the OX40 agonist ivuxolimab. This TCR came from an adult with an advanced solid tumor such as melanoma, head and neck, liver or kidney cancer. CDR3 bases: TGTGCCAGCAGTTACTCGGCAGGGGACTATGGCTACACCTTC. Translation: CASSYSAGDYGYTF.